This T cell receptor beta chain was documented in a study of cytomegalovirus exposure and HLA in healthy donors. PCR involved 60 Vbeta and 13 Jbeta primers. Method: immunoSEQ multiplex PCR; TCRdb's copy keeps in-frame clones and lacks some. The sample includes approximately 190,000 clones, about four fifths of them seen just once. With regard to this clone: Its antigen is as yet unknown.

Study results and limitations: Reportedly, TCR beta sequences accurately predicted HLA-A and HLA-B alleles in most subjects.

Donors likely had unrecorded immune exposures despite being nominally healthy when sampled. Germline CDR1 is MNHEY and CDR2 is SVGAGI. V trimming: 5 bases; J trimming: 0 bases; junction bases outside the gene matches: 2. CDR3 length: 14 residues. Sequences were obtained from PBMCs. The rearrangement uses TRBV6-5 and TRBJ2-7; TRBD2 matches at 9 bases. This sequence originates from a woman younger than 35 in good health and CMV-seronegative. The CDR3 nucleotides read TGTGCCAGCAGTAAAGCGGGAGGCTCCTACGAGCAGTACTTC. Its protein is CASSKAGGSYEQYF.